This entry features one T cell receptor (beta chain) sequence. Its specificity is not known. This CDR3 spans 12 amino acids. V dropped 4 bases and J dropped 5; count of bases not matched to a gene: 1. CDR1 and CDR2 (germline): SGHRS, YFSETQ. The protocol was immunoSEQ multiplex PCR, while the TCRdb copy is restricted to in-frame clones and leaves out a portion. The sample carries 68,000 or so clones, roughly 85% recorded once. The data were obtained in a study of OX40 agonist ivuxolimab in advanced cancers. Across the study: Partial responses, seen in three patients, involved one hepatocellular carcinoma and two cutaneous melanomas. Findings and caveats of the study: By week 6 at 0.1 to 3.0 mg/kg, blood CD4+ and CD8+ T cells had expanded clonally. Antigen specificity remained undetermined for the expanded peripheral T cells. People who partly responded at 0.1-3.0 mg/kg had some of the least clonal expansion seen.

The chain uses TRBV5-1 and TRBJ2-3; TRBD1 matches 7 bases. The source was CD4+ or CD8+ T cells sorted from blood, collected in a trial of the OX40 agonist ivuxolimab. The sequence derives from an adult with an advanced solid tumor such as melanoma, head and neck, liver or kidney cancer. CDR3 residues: CASSDREDTQYF. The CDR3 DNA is TGCGCCAGCAGCGACAGGGAAGATACGCAGTATTTT.